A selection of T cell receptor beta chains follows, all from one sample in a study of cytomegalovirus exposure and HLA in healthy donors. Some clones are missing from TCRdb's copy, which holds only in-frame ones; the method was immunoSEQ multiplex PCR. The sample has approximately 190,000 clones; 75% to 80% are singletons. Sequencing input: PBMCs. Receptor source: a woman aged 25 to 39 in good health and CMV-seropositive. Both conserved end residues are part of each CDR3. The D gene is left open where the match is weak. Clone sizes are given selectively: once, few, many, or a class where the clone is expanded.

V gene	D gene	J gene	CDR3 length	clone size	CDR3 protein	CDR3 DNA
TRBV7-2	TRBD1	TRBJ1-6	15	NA	CASRSDRGYNSPLHF	TGTGCCAGCAGATCGGACAGGGGCTATAATTCACCCCTCCACTTT
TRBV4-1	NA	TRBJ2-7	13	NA	CASSLGFGDEQYF	TGCGCCAGCAGCCTCGGCTTCGGGGACGAGCAGTACTTC
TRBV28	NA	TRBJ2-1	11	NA	CASRRLNEQFF	TGTGCCAGCAGGCGCCTTAATGAGCAGTTCTTC
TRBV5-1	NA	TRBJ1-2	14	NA	CASSLVGGGYGYTF	TGCGCCAGCAGCTTGGTGGGAGGGGGCTATGGCTACACCTTC
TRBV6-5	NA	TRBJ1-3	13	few	CASAGSSGNTIYF	TGTGCCAGCGCCGGGAGCTCTGGAAACACCATATATTTT
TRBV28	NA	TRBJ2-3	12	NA	CASSLSRRAQYF	TGTGCCAGCAGTTTAAGCCGCCGAGCGCAGTATTTT
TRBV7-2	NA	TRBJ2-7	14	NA	CASSFSGMTDEQYF	TGTGCCAGCAGCTTCTCAGGGATGACTGACGAGCAGTACTTC
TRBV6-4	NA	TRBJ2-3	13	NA	CASSGEAGDTQYF	TGTGCCAGCAGTGGGGAGGCTGGGGATACGCAGTATTTT
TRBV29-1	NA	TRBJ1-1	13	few	CSGIQGGGTEAFF	TGCAGCGGTATACAGGGAGGGGGCACTGAAGCTTTCTTT
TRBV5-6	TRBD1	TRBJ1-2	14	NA	CASSLDETGGGYTF	TGTGCCAGCAGCTTGGACGAGACAGGGGGAGGCTACACCTTC
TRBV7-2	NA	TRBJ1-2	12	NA	CASSLDRGGYTF	TGTGCCAGCAGCTTAGATAGGGGTGGCTACACCTTC
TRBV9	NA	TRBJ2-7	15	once	CASSVEIDTSYEQYF	TGTGCCAGCAGCGTAGAGATTGACACCTCCTACGAGCAGTACTTC
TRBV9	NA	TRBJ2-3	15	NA	CASSVEQGGTDTQYF	TGTGCCAGCAGCGTAGAACAGGGTGGGACAGATACGCAGTATTTT
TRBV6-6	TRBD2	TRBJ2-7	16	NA	CASRTAWTSVSYEQYF	TGTGCCAGCAGAACGGCGTGGACTAGCGTTTCCTACGAGCAGTACTTC
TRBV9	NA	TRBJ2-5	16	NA	CASSVGPSAGQETQYF	TGTGCCAGCAGCGTAGGTCCTTCGGCGGGTCAAGAGACCCAGTACTTC
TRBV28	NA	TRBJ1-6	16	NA	CASSSLQGTYNSPLHF	TGTGCCAGCAGTTCGCTACAGGGCACCTATAATTCACCCCTCCACTTT
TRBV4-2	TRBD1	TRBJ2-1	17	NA	CASSQRTDRGFYNEQFF	TGTGCCAGCAGCCAACGAACTGACAGGGGGTTTTACAATGAGCAGTTCTTC
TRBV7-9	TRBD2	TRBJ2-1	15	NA	CASSQTLAGAAEQFF	TGTGCCAGCAGTCAAACTCTAGCGGGGGCGGCGGAGCAGTTCTTC
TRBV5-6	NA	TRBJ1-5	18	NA	CASSPAWEIRHSNQPQHF	TGTGCCAGCAGCCCCGCGTGGGAGATCCGACATAGCAATCAGCCCCAGCATTTT
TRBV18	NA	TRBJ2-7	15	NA	CASSLPGLTPYEQYF	TGTGCCAGCTCACTCCCGGGACTGACCCCCTACGAGCAGTACTTC
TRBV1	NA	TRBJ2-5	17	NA	CTSSQYPGLAEQETQYF	TGCACCAGCAGCCAGTATCCGGGACTAGCGGAACAAGAGACCCAGTACTTC
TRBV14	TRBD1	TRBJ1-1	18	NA	CASSSIATGGYLFTEAFF	TGTGCCAGCAGCTCCATCGCGACAGGGGGGTATTTGTTCACTGAAGCTTTCTTT
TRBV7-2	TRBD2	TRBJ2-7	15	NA	CASSLEGGEIYEQYF	TGTGCCAGCAGCTTAGAGGGAGGGGAGATATACGAGCAGTACTTC